Listed here are 8 T cell receptor beta chains from one sample, sequenced in a study of cytomegalovirus exposure and HLA in healthy donors. Both 60 Vbeta primers and 13 Jbeta primers went into the PCR. This table comes from immunoSEQ multiplex PCR, and its TCRdb copy is limited to in-frame clones, with some not included. The top ten hold roughly 4.2% of the sample, which has about 110,000 clones, 74% seen once. The specimen sequenced was PBMCs. These TCRs come from a woman aged 40-49 years in good health and CMV-seropositive.

The chain uses TRBV13 and TRBJ2-1; 8 bases agree with TRBD1. V dropped 3 bases and J dropped 0; count of bases not matched to a gene: 4. CDR3 length: 16 amino acids. Germline V gene lookup returns CDR1 PRHDT and CDR2 FYEKMQ (reference sequence). Here the CDR3 reads CASSFNTGGSYNEQFF. Written as DNA, the CDR3 is TGTGCCAGCAGCTTCAATACAGGGGGCTCCTACAATGAGCAGTTCTTC.

The CDR3 region has the DNA TGTGCCAGCAGCTTAATGGGGGCTAGCGGGTCCTCTAGCACAGATACGCAGTATTTT. Encoded protein: CASSLMGASGSSSTDTQYF. The chain has TRBV7-3 and TRBJ2-3, with TRBD2 matching 8 bases. V trimming: 1 base; J trimming: 0 bases; junction bases outside the gene matches: 12. Germline assignment: CDR1 SGHTA and CDR2 FQGTGA. CDR3 length: 19 residues.

V usage is TRBV7-2 and J usage is TRBJ2-3; weak D call: TRBD2 (5 bases). The CDR3 consists of 15 residues. CDR1 is SGHTA and CDR2 is FQGNSA in the germline V gene. The germline V and J ends were trimmed by 5 bases and 5 bases, with 17 bases remaining between them. The CDR3 region is CASSPRDIVVDTQYF. CDR3 DNA: TGTGCCAGCAGCCCCCGGGATATAGTCGTAGATACGCAGTATTTT.

J is TRBJ2-1 and V is TRBV5-1; tentatively, D is TRBD2 (6 bases). The CDR3 spans 13 residues. CDR1 SGHRS and CDR2 YFSETQ come from the germline V gene. With 6 bases removed from V and 5 bases from J, the gap between germline ends came to 12 bases. CDR3 sequence: CASMEGQDNEQFF. In DNA form, the CDR3 reads TGCGCCAGCATGGAGGGTCAAGACAATGAGCAGTTCTTC.

CDR3 sequence (DNA): TGCGCCAGCAGCCCGGCCGGGACAGCGTACACTGAAGCTTTCTTT. Protein: CASSPAGTAYTEAFF. J is TRBJ1-1 and V is TRBV5-1; TRBD1 matches at 7 bases. J was trimmed by 3 bases and V by 4 bases; bases with no gene match: 9. CDR1 and CDR2 from the germline V gene are SGHRS and YFSETQ. The CDR3 is 15 residues long.

This clone was detected only a few times. CDR3 region: CASSERTGLGYTF. For the CDR3, the DNA is TGCGCCAGCAGCGAGAGGACAGGGCTTGGCTACACCTTC. This chain connects TRBV5-1 to TRBJ1-2; TRBD1 matches 8 bases. V shed 4 bases and J 7 bases; nucleotides not matched to a gene: 6. CDR1 is SGHRS and CDR2 is YFSETQ in the germline V gene. CDR3 length equals 13 residues.

The gene calls are TRBV6-6 and TRBJ2-1; TRBD2 aligns across 9 bases. The CDR3 contains 16 residues. The germline V gene has CDR1 MNHNY and CDR2 SVGAGI (reference sequence). V lost 2 bases, J lost 7 bases, and 9 bases stayed unmatched. This chain's CDR3 is CASSYRGGGATNEQFF. The CDR3 nucleotides are TGTGCCAGCAGTTACCGGGGCGGGGGGGCCACAAATGAGCAGTTCTTC.

The gene calls are TRBV30 and TRBJ1-2; tentative D call: TRBD1 (6 bases). The germline CDR1 and CDR2 sequences are GTSNPN and SVGIG (reference sequence). This CDR3 contains 12 residues. V dropped 5 bases and J dropped 4 bases, with 11 bases sitting between them. CDR3 sequence (DNA): TGTGCCTGGGGGGGCGAAGGCTATGGCTACACCTTC. This sequence encodes CAWGGEGYGYTF. Drawing the rest from reference TRBV30 and TRBJ1-2, the complete variable domain is SQTIHQWPATLVQPVGSPLSLECTVEGTSNPNLYWYRQAAGRGLQLLFYSVGIGQISSEVPQNLSASRPQDRQFILSSKKLLLSDSGFYLCAWGGEGYGYTFGSGTRLTVV.